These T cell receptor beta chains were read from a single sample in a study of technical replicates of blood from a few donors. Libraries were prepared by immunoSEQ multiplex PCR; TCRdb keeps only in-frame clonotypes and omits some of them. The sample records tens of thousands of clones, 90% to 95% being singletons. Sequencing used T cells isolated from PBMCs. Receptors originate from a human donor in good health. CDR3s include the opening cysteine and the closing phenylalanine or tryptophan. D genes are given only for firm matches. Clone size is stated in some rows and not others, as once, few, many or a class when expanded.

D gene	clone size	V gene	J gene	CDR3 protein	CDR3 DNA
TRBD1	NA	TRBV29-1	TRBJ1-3	CSVAGGLGNTIYF	TGCAGCGTCGCAGGGGGCCTTGGAAACACCATATATTTT
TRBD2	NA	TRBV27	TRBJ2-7	CASSLSSGRGYEQYF	TGTGCCAGCAGTTTATCTAGCGGGAGAGGCTACGAGCAGTACTTC
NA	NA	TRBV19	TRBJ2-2	CASSITPGWNTGELFF	TGTGCCAGTAGTATAACCCCAGGGTGGAACACCGGGGAGCTGTTTTTT
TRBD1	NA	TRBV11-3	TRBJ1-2	CASSETGGSYGYTF	TGTGCCAGCAGCGAGACAGGGGGCTCATATGGCTACACCTTC
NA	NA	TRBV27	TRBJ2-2	CASSLQGYTGELFF	TGTGCCAGCAGTCTACAGGGATACACCGGGGAGCTGTTTTTT
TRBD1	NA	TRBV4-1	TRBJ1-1	CASSPAGGHYEAFF	TGCGCCAGCAGCCCGGCAGGGGGCCATTATGAAGCTTTCTTT
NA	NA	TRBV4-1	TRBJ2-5	CASSQEIGAARETQYF	TGCGCCAGCAGCCAAGAAATTGGGGCGGCGCGGGAGACCCAGTACTTC
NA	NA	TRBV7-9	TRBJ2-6	CASSFPSGANVLTF	TGTGCCAGCAGCTTCCCATCTGGGGCCAACGTCCTGACTTTC
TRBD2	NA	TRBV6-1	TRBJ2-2	CASSAVLAGDGSTGELFF	TGTGCCAGCAGTGCAGTACTAGCGGGAGATGGAAGCACCGGGGAGCTGTTTTTT
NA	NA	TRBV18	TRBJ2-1	CASSSLVFEQFF	TGTGCCAGCTCCTCGCTAGTTTTCGAGCAGTTCTTC
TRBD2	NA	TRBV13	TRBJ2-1	CASSWGEGLAGPGYNEQFF	TGTGCCAGCAGCTGGGGCGAGGGACTAGCGGGACCGGGTTACAATGAGCAGTTCTTC
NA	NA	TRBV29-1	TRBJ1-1	CSAATGSYTEAFF	TGCAGCGCCGCTACAGGGTCGTACACTGAAGCTTTCTTT
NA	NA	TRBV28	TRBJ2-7	CASTEGSPYEQYF	TGTGCCAGCACGGAGGGAAGCCCCTACGAGCAGTACTTC
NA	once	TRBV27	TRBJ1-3	CASSLPGTGHTIYF	TGTGCCAGCAGTTTACCAGGGACTGGACACACCATATATTTT
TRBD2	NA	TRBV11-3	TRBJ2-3	CASSLRTSGTTDTQYF	TGTGCCAGCAGCCTAAGGACTAGCGGGACCACAGATACGCAGTATTTT
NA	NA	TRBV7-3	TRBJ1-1	CASKEVMNTEAFF	TGTGCCAGCAAAGAGGTTATGAACACTGAAGCTTTCTTT
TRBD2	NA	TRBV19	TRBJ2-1	CASIGGTSGRKSYNEQFF	TGTGCCAGTATAGGCGGGACTAGCGGGAGGAAATCCTACAATGAGCAGTTCTTC
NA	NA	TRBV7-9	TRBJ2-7	CASSLDGSSYEQYF	TGTGCCAGCAGCTTAGACGGGAGCTCCTACGAGCAGTACTTC
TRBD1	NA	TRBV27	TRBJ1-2	CASSPGQGIHGYTF	TGTGCCAGCAGTCCCGGACAGGGGATCCATGGCTACACCTTC
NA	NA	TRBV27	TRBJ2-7	CASSLPPGEQYF	TGTGCCAGCAGTTTACCGCCGGGCGAGCAGTACTTC
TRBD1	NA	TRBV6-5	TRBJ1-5	CASSRQGYQPQHF	TGTGCCAGCAGCAGACAGGGTTATCAGCCCCAGCATTTT
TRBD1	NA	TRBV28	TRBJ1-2	CASSLSTGERGYTF	TGTGCCAGCAGTTTATCGACAGGGGAAAGGGGCTACACCTTC
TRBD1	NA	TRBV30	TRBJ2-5	CAFVSGTGFYQETQYF	TGTGCCTTCGTCTCCGGGACAGGTTTCTACCAAGAGACCCAGTACTTC
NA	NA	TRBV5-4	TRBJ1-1	CASSLRGLGLALNTEAFF	TGTGCCAGCAGCTTGAGGGGTTTGGGGTTGGCTCTGAACACTGAAGCTTTCTTT
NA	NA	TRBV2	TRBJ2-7	CASGRLERSSYEQYF	TGTGCCAGCGGGCGTCTAGAGCGGAGCTCCTACGAGCAGTACTTC
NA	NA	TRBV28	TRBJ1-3	CASSLAYRTSGNTIYF	TGTGCCAGCAGTTTGGCATACAGGACCTCTGGAAACACCATATATTTT
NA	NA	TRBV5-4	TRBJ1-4	CASSLSATNEKLFF	TGTGCCAGCAGCTTGTCGGCAACTAATGAAAAACTGTTTTTT
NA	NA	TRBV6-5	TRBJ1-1	CASRGGETNIEAFF	TGTGCCAGCAGGGGAGGAGAAACAAATATTGAAGCTTTCTTT
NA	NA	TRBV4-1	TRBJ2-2	CASSRLLQGNTGELFF	TGCGCCAGCAGCCGTCTTCTTCAGGGGAACACCGGGGAGCTGTTTTTT
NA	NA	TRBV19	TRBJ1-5	CASSRGTNQPQHF	TGTGCCAGTAGCAGAGGCACGAATCAGCCCCAGCATTTT
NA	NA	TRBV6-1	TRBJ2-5	CASSEPGDWGWETQYF	TGTGCCAGCAGTGAACCGGGGGATTGGGGTTGGGAGACCCAGTACTTC
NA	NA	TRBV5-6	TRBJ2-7	CASSLVLTAYEQYF	TGTGCCAGCAGCTTGGTCCTGACAGCCTACGAGCAGTACTTC
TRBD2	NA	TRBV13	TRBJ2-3	CASSLRLAGVLDTQYF	TGTGCCAGCAGCTTACGACTAGCGGGAGTATTAGATACGCAGTATTTT
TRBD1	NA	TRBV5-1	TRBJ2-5	CASSLSPGGLQETQYF	TGCGCCAGCAGCTTGAGCCCAGGGGGCTTACAAGAGACCCAGTACTTC
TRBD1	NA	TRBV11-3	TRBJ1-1	CASSRGQINTEAFF	TGTGCCAGCAGCAGGGGACAGATTAACACTGAAGCTTTCTTT
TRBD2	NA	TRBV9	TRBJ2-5	CASSVALSGIETQYF	TGTGCCAGCAGCGTAGCTCTTAGCGGGATTGAGACCCAGTACTTC
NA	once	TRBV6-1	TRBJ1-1	CASSEARGGGAFF	TGTGCCAGCAGTGAAGCGCGGGGGGGTGGTGCTTTCTTT
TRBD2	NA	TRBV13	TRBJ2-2	CASSLGLAGGMAGELFF	TGTGCCAGCAGCCTGGGACTAGCGGGAGGCATGGCCGGGGAGCTGTTTTTT
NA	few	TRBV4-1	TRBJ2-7	CASSQAYFYYEQYF	TGCGCCAGCAGCCAAGCGTACTTTTACTACGAGCAGTACTTC
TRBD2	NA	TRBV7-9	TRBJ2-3	CASSWGLDSTDTQYF	TGTGCCAGCAGCTGGGGACTAGATAGTACAGATACGCAGTATTTT
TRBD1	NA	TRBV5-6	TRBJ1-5	CASSLMTGVYQPQHF	TGTGCCAGCAGCTTGATGACAGGGGTGTATCAGCCCCAGCATTTT
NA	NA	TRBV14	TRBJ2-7	CASSQGVYEQYF	TGTGCCAGCAGCCAAGGCGTATACGAGCAGTACTTC
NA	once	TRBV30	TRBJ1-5	CAWRRGEQPQHF	TGTGCCTGGAGGCGGGGAGAGCAGCCCCAGCATTTT
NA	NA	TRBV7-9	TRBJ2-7	CASSLGWGLDSYEQYF	TGTGCCAGCAGCCTAGGCTGGGGGCTGGATTCCTACGAGCAGTACTTC
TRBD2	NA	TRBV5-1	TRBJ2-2	CASSPYAGTSIGELFF	TGCGCCAGCAGCCCCTACGCCGGGACTAGTATCGGGGAGCTGTTTTTT
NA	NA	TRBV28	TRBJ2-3	CASSLPSTDTQYF	TGTGCCAGCAGTCTACCTAGCACAGATACGCAGTATTTT
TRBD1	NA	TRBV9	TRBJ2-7	CASSDGDSTYEQYF	TGTGCCAGCAGCGATGGGGACAGTACCTACGAGCAGTACTTC
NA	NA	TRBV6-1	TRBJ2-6	CASSEASAILNVLTF	TGTGCCAGCAGTGAAGCGTCCGCTATCCTCAACGTCCTGACTTTC
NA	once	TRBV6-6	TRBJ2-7	CASSYTGYEQYF	TGTGCCAGCAGTTACACGGGTTACGAGCAGTACTTC
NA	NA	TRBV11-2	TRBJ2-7	CASSLAQLPYEQYF	TGTGCCAGCAGCTTAGCACAGCTGCCTTACGAGCAGTACTTC
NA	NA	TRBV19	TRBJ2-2	CASMEAGELFF	TGTGCCAGTATGGAGGCCGGGGAGCTGTTTTTT
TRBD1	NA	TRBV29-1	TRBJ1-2	CSGANGGGGNYGYTF	TGCAGCGGGGCTAATGGAGGGGGCGGGAACTATGGCTACACCTTC
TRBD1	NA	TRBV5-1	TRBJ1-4	CASSLAATGGSIEKLFF	TGCGCCAGCAGCTTGGCCGCGACAGGGGGGTCAATCGAAAAACTGTTTTTT
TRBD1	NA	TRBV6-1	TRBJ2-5	CASSMGQGRQETQYF	TGTGCCAGCAGCATGGGACAGGGGAGGCAAGAGACCCAGTACTTC
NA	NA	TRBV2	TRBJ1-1	CAGKTGLNTEAFF	TGTGCCGGAAAAACAGGGCTGAACACTGAAGCTTTCTTT
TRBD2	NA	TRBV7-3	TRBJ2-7	CASSSAGTSGGEQYF	TGTGCCAGCAGCTCCGCCGGGACTAGCGGGGGCGAGCAGTACTTC
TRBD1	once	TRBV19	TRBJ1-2	CASRVGTGGYGYTF	TGTGCCAGTCGGGTGGGGACAGGGGGCTATGGCTACACCTTC
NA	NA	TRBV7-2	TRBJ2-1	CASSFGGDNEQFF	TGTGCCAGCAGCTTTGGCGGGGACAATGAGCAGTTCTTC
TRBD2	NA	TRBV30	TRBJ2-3	CAWSGLGIAGITDTQYF	TGTGCCTGGAGCGGACTAGGCATAGCGGGGATCACAGATACGCAGTATTTT